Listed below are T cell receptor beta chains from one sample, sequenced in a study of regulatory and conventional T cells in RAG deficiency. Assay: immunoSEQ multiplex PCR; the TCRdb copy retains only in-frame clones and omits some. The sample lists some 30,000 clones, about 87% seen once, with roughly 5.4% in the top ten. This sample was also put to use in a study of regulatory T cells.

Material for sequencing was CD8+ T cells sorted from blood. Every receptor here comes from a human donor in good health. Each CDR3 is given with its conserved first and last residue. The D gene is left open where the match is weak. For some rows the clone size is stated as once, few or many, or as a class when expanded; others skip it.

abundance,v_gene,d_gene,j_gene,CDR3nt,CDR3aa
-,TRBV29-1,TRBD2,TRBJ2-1,TGCAGCGTTGAGGGGACTACCGAGTACAATGAGCAGTTCTTC,CSVEGTTEYNEQFF
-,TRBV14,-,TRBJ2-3,TGTGCCAGCAGCCCTCGGGTCGGAGTGAGCGGGCACTCTAGCACAGATACGCAGTATTTT,CASSPRVGVSGHSSTDTQYF
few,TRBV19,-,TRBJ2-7,TGTGCCAGTAGTTTGACCCTCACCTACGAGCAGTACTTC,CASSLTLTYEQYF
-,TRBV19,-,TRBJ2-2,TGTGCCAGTAGTAATAAGAGAAACACCGGGGAGCTGTTTTTT,CASSNKRNTGELFF
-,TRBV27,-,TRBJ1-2,TGTGCCAGCAGTGGTGGGCAGTACTATGGCTACACCTTC,CASSGGQYYGYTF
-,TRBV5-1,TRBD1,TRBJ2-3,TGCGCCAGCAGCTTGGTGGGACAGGGAACAGATACGCAGTATTTT,CASSLVGQGTDTQYF
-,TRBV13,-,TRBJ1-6,TGTGCCAGCAGCTTAAGGGTCTCCTATAATTCACCCCTCCACTTT,CASSLRVSYNSPLHF
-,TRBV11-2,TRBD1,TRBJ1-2,TGTGCCAGCAGCTCAAGACAGGGGTCTAACTATGGCTACACCTTC,CASSSRQGSNYGYTF
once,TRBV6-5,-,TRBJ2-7,TGTGCCAGCAGCCTGAATGGGGGGCCGGCGGGCGAGCAGTACTTC,CASSLNGGPAGEQYF
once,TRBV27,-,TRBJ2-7,TGTGCCAGCGGGGGAGGGACAGCCACCTACGAGCAGTACTTC,CASGGGTATYEQYF
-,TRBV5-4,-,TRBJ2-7,TGTGCCAGCAGCTTGGTTCCAGAGAACGAGCAGTACTTC,CASSLVPENEQYF
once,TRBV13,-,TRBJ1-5,TGTGCCAGCAGCTTAGGGGCTTATAGCAATCAGCCCCAGCATTTT,CASSLGAYSNQPQHF
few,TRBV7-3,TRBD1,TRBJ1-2,TGTGCCAGCAGCTTAGGGACAGGGTATGGCTACACCTTC,CASSLGTGYGYTF
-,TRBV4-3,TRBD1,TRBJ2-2,TGCGCCAGCAGCCAAGAAGGGGGACAGTACACCGGGGAGCTGTTTTTT,CASSQEGGQYTGELFF
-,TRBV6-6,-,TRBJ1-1,TGTGCCAGCAGTTTTGGAGACACTGAAGCTTTCTTT,CASSFGDTEAFF
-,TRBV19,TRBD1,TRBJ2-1,TGTGCCAGTACCACCCCGAGGACAGGGGGCCATGAGCAGTTCTTC,CASTTPRTGGHEQFF
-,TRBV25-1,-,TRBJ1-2,TGTGCCAGTCGAGGGGGGACCTATGGCTACACCTTC,CASRGGTYGYTF
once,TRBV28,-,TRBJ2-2,TGTGCCAGCAGTGGCCCCCCACGATCGACGAACACCGGGGAGCTGTTTTTT,CASSGPPRSTNTGELFF
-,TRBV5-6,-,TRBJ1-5,TGTGCCAGCAGCCATAATAAAGACCTATCAGGCAATCAGCCCCAGCATTTT,CASSHNKDLSGNQPQHF
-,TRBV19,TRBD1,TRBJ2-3,TGTGCCAGTAGTCCCCGGGACAGGGAGGCAGATACGCAGTATTTT,CASSPRDREADTQYF
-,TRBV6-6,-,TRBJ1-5,TGTGCCAGCCAGGGCGGGCAGCCCCAGCATTTT,CASQGGQPQHF
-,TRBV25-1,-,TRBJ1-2,TGTGCCAGTCACGGAAACTATGGCTACACCTTC,CASHGNYGYTF
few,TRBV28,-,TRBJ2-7,TGTGCCAGCAGTTCCTCGATCACAGGGAACGAGCAGTACTTC,CASSSSITGNEQYF
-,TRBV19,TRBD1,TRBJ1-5,TGTGCCAGTAGTATCCGGGACAGTAATCAGCCCCAGCATTTT,CASSIRDSNQPQHF
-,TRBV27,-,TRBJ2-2,TGTGCCAGCAGTCCAGGACTTCAGAACACCGGGGAGCTGTTTTTT,CASSPGLQNTGELFF
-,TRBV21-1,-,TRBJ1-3,TGTGCCAGCAGCAAAGTCAGGACGGGGGCAGGGAGAAACACCATATATTTT,CASSKVRTGAGRNTIYF
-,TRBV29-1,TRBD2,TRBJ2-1,TGCAGCGTTGAAGATCGGGGAGGTTCCGTGACTAGCGGGGGCTACAATGAGCAGTTCTTC,CSVEDRGGSVTSGGYNEQFF
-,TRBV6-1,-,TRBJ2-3,TGTGCCAGCAGTGGGGGGCTAGCGACAGATACGCAGTATTTT,CASSGGLATDTQYF
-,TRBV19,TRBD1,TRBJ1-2,TGTGCCAGTAGTGCCCAGGGGGCTCATGGCTACACCTTC,CASSAQGAHGYTF
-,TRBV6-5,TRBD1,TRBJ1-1,TGTGCCAGCAGGAAACAGGGGGCTGGCACTGAAGCTTTCTTT,CASRKQGAGTEAFF
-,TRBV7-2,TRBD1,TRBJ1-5,TGTGCCAGCAGCGTGGGGCAGGGGGTCCTTCAGCCCCAGCATTTT,CASSVGQGVLQPQHF
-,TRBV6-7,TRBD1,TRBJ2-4,TGTGACCCGGGGACAGCCTACGCCAAAAACATTCAGTACTTC,CDPGTAYAKNIQYF
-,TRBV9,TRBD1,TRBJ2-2,TGTGCCAGCAGCGTAGCGGGACAGGGGGCGTACGGCGGGGAGCTGTTTTTT,CASSVAGQGAYGGELFF